The present entry profiles one T cell receptor beta chain with its context. This sample is drawn from a study of blood T cell repertoires in COVID-19. Only in-frame clones appear in the TCRdb table, and some are missing; sequencing was by immunoSEQ multiplex PCR. Counted here are a few hundred thousand clones, under 90% occurring once; the ten biggest clones make up almost 9.5%. The CDR3 totals 12 residues. Germline loops: CDR1 SGHVS, CDR2 FQNEAQ. The germline V and J ends were trimmed by 4 bases and 4 bases, with 8 bases remaining between them. The origin of this receptor is a woman between 25 and 40 years old who had recovered from COVID-19. The chain combines TRBV7-8 with TRBJ2-7, with a tentative D call TRBD1 (6 bases). Sequences were obtained from PBMCs or T cells enriched from blood (not recorded which). The CDR3 spells CASSSQGYEQYF. DNA for the CDR3: TGTGCCAGCAGCTCCCAGGGGTACGAGCAGTACTTC.